These 28 T cell receptor beta chains share one sample of origin, sequenced in a study of shared clonotypes between healthy human individuals. The repertoire was sequenced with immunoSEQ multiplex PCR; TCRdb's copy has only in-frame clones and lacks some. This sample has 1,400,000 or so clones; around 98.5% occur once, and the top ten carry about 0.35%. The sequencing sample was made of naive CD4+ T cells sorted from blood. Subset noted: CD45RA+ positively selected. These receptors all come from a man aged 30-40 years in good health.

The chain links TRBV7-8 to TRBJ2-2; 7 bases are a match to TRBD2. The CDR3 covers 17 residues. The germline gives CDR1 SGHVS, CDR2 FQNEAQ. With V trimmed by 6 bases and J by 2 bases, 12 bases remained unmatched. The chain's CDR3 is CASRLLFGRTNTGELFF. CDR3 in DNA: TGTGCCAGCAGGCTACTTTTCGGGAGGACCAACACCGGGGAGCTGTTTTTT.

The J gene is TRBJ2-4, the V gene TRBV2; TRBD2 is a possible D gene (6 bases). Trimming cost V 8 bases and J 1 base, with 18 bases left between them. The CDR3 length is 16 residues. Germline V lookup: CDR1 SNHLY, CDR2 FYNNEI. CDR3 protein: CASWEVRVAAKNIQYF. CDR3 DNA sequence: TGTGCCAGCTGGGAGGTGAGGGTTGCGGCCAAAAACATTCAGTACTTC.

For the CDR3, the DNA is TGTGCCAGCAGCGATAGCGGGAGGGACTCCTACGAGCAGTACTTC. This gives the protein CASSDSGRDSYEQYF. The rearrangement uses TRBV5-6 and TRBJ2-7; 11 bases agree with TRBD2. The V segment lost 4 bases and the J segment 0 bases; nucleotides outside the gene matches: 3. From germline, CDR1 is SGHDT and CDR2 YYEEEE. The CDR3 runs 15 residues.

V is TRBV5-5 and J is TRBJ1-5, with 8 nucleotides matching TRBD1. The CDR3 contains 20 residues. Germline loops: CDR1 SGHKS, CDR2 YYEKEE (reference sequence). V lost 3 bases, J lost 4 bases, and 21 bases stayed unmatched. The CDR3 loop is CASSSTLLDRVVRSNQPQHF. The CDR3 coding sequence is TGTGCCAGCAGCTCCACCCTCCTGGACAGGGTGGTAAGGAGTAATCAGCCCCAGCATTTT. Full variable domain (missing parts from reference TRBV5-5 and TRBJ1-5): DAGVTQSPTHLIKTRGQQVTLRCSPISGHKSVSWYQQVLGQGPQFIFQYYEKEERGRGNFPDRFSARQFPNYSSELNVNALLLGDSALYLCASSSTLLDRVVRSNQPQHFGDGTRLSIL.

V is TRBV6-5 and J is TRBJ2-1, with 12 bases matching TRBD1. V trimming: 0 bases; J trimming: 7 bases; junction bases outside the gene matches: 4. In germline, CDR1 is MNHEY, CDR2 SVGAGI. The CDR3 totals 16 residues. As DNA, the CDR3 is TGTGCCAGCAGTTACTCGTTGGGACAGGGGGCGAATGAGCAGTTCTTC. Protein: CASSYSLGQGANEQFF.

The chain couples TRBV6-5 to TRBJ2-3; 11 bases align to TRBD2. The germline V gene encodes CDR1 MNHEY and CDR2 SVGAGI. This CDR3 spans 15 amino acids. Losses at the gene ends were 7 bases for V and 5 bases for J; bases not matched to a gene: 8. CDR3 bases: TGTGCCAGCACCATTAGCGGGAGGGCGGGAGATACGCAGTATTTT. It specifies CASTISGRAGDTQYF.

The V and J genes are TRBV28 and TRBJ2-7; the D gene is possibly TRBD1 (6 bases). The V gene lost 10 bases and the J gene lost 0 bases, with 13 bases spanning the gap. Germline V gives CDR1 MDHEN, CDR2 SYDVKM. The CDR3 is 13 amino acids. The CDR3 DNA follows: TGTGCCATAGGGACAACGAGCTCCTACGAGCAGTACTTC. It specifies CAIGTTSSYEQYF. Looking up the rest from reference TRBV28 and TRBJ2-7 gives the full variable domain: DVKVTQSSRYLVKRTGEKVFLECVQDMDHENMFWYRQDPGLGLRLIYFSYDVKMKEKGDIPEGYSVSREKKERFSLILESASTNQTSMYLCAIGTTSSYEQYFGPGTRLTVT.

Remarks on this clone: The sample has other DNA sequences that encode this CDR3 too. The chain is built from TRBV7-9 and TRBJ2-1; D unclear. This CDR3 has 13 amino acids. Germline CDR1 and CDR2: SEHNR and FQNEAQ (reference sequence). Trimming cost V 0 bases and J 4 bases, with 4 bases left between them. The CDR3: CASSLARYNEQFF. The CDR3 DNA reads as TGTGCCAGCAGCTTAGCGCGATACAATGAGCAGTTCTTC.

V gene TRBV2 combines with J gene TRBJ2-7; 8 nucleotides match TRBD1. This CDR3 has 13 residues. Germline loops: CDR1 SNHLY, CDR2 FYNNEI. V lost 8 bases, J lost 2 bases, and 5 bases stayed unmatched. The CDR3 coding sequence is TGTGCCAGCGCTGGACAGGGACCCTACGAGCAGTACTTC. It translates to CASAGQGPYEQYF.

The gene calls are TRBV28 and TRBJ1-1; tentatively, D is TRBD1 (5 bases). V gave up 5 bases and J gave up 10 bases, with 20 bases separating them. Germline CDR1 MDHEN, CDR2 SYDVKM. The CDR3 has 14 amino acids. CDR3 protein: CASSPAGAVSSAFF. CDR3 bases: TGTGCCAGCAGTCCGGCTGGGGCTGTCAGTTCAGCTTTCTTT.

The V call is TRBV7-9, the J call TRBJ2-3; D is unresolved. Germline CDR1 and CDR2: SEHNR and FQNEAQ (reference sequence). The V and J ends lost 5 bases and 0 bases respectively, with 15 bases between them. This CDR3 contains 16 residues. CDR3 amino acids: CASSPRPKGSTDTQYF. CDR3 coding DNA: TGTGCCAGCAGCCCCCGGCCAAAAGGGAGCACAGATACGCAGTATTTT.

The rearrangement uses TRBV19 and TRBJ1-2, with 11 bases identical to TRBD1. In germline, CDR1 is LNHDA, CDR2 SQIVND (reference sequence). With V trimmed by 2 bases and J by 8 bases, 7 bases remained unmatched. The CDR3 consists of 15 residues. The CDR3 reads CASSISRTGGAGYTF. CDR3 DNA sequence: TGTGCCAGTAGTATATCCCGGACAGGGGGCGCCGGCTACACCTTC.

Concerning this clone: The sample has other DNA sequences that encode this CDR3 too. The chain combines TRBV28 with TRBJ1-5; D is unresolved. Germline V gene sequence: CDR1 MDHEN, CDR2 SYDVKM. CDR3 length: 15 residues. V lost 2 bases and J 0 bases, leaving 8 bases between the germline ends. CDR3 sequence: CASSLGGYSNQPQHF. In nucleotides, the CDR3 is TGTGCCAGCAGTTTAGGAGGATATAGCAATCAGCCCCAGCATTTT.

In DNA, the CDR3 is TGTGCCATCAGGAGGGGGTACGAGCAGTACTTC. It translates to CAIRRGYEQYF. V is TRBV28 and J is TRBJ2-7, with D perhaps being TRBD1 or TRBD2 (6 bases each). V was clipped by 10 bases and J by 4 bases, with 11 bases between them. CDR1 is MDHEN and CDR2 is SYDVKM in the germline V gene. The CDR3 runs 11 residues.

This chain uses TRBV27 with TRBJ1-5; D remains ambiguous. CDR3 length equals 13 residues. V lost 3 bases and J lost 8, with 11 bases in between. Germline V CDR1 and CDR2: MNHEY, SMNVEV (reference sequence). The CDR3 is CASSFQVFEPQHF. DNA of the CDR3: TGTGCCAGCAGTTTTCAGGTTTTCGAGCCCCAGCATTTT.

Regarding this clone: The same CDR3 also results from other DNA sequences found in this sample. The chain is built from TRBV9 and TRBJ2-3; 11 bases are shared with TRBD2. Germline CDR1 reads SGDLS; CDR2 reads YYNGEE. CDR3 length equals 17 residues. With V trimmed by 2 bases and J by 1 base, 6 bases remained unmatched. In nucleotides, the CDR3 is TGTGCCAGCAGCGTGCTACCGACTAGCGGGGGCACAGATACGCAGTATTTT. Its protein product is CASSVLPTSGGTDTQYF.

This chain connects TRBV6-1 to TRBJ1-1; D is ambiguous. Trimming stripped 6 bases from V and 0 bases from J, with 8 bases between. The length of the CDR3 is 13 residues. Per the germline V gene, CDR1 is MNHNS and CDR2 is SASEGT. The CDR3 region is CASRLKLNTEAFF. In nucleotides, the CDR3 is TGTGCCAGCAGACTTAAGTTGAACACTGAAGCTTTCTTT.

This clone showed up just a few times. Other DNA sequences from this sample encode an identical CDR3 as well. The chain is built from TRBV11-2 and TRBJ2-7, with D possibly matching TRBD2 (5 bases). Trimming took 4 bases from V and 2 from J, leaving 6 bases between them. Germline CDR1 SGHAT, CDR2 FQNNGV. This CDR3 contains 12 residues. CDR3 in DNA: TGTGCCAGCAGCTCCGGGGCCTACGAGCAGTACTTC. Protein: CASSSGAYEQYF.

V and J are TRBV15 and TRBJ1-2; D gene uncertain. This CDR3 region has 11 residues. Germline lookup yields CDR1 LNHNV and CDR2 YYDKDF (reference sequence). V was pared by 5 bases and J by 8 bases, with 9 bases between. The CDR3 DNA sequence: TGTGCCACCAGCGCTTCAAGGGGCTACACCTTC. Translated, it gives CATSASRGYTF.

The V and J genes are TRBV4-3 and TRBJ2-1; weak D call: TRBD1 (6 bases). CDR1 is LGHNA and CDR2 is YSLEER in the germline V gene. The CDR3 sequence is 13 residues long. V gave up 5 bases and J gave up 7 bases, with 12 bases separating them. The CDR3 nucleotides are TGCGCCAGCAGCTCCAGGGGTTGGAATGAGCAGTTCTTC. The encoded protein is CASSSRGWNEQFF.

The chain employs TRBV19 and TRBJ2-1; D unresolved. Germline CDR1 is LNHDA and CDR2 is SQIVND (reference sequence). V shed 3 bases and J shed 6 bases, with 15 bases lying between them. The CDR3 consists of 15 residues. As DNA, the CDR3 is TGTGCCAGTAGTATGATCCGAGGTCTGGGCAATGAGCAGTTCTTC. Its translation is CASSMIRGLGNEQFF.

V and J are TRBV28 and TRBJ2-3; 7 nucleotides agree with TRBD2. V gave up 7 bases and J gave up 4 bases; unmatched junction bases: 8. Germline loops: CDR1 MDHEN, CDR2 SYDVKM. CDR3 length: 14 amino acids. The CDR3: CASMEPGGADTQYF. DNA for the CDR3: TGTGCCAGCATGGAGCCGGGGGGTGCAGATACGCAGTATTTT.

This clone occurred once. Written as DNA, the CDR3 is TGTGCCAGCAGTCCATTAGGGGTAAACGAGCAGTACTTC. As protein: CASSPLGVNEQYF. This chain uses TRBV27 with TRBJ2-7, with D possibly matching TRBD1 (5 bases). Trimming left V 5 bases short and J 5 bases short, with 13 bases between. This CDR3 region has 13 residues. The germline V gene encodes CDR1 MNHEY and CDR2 SMNVEV (reference sequence).

The chain links TRBV14 to TRBJ2-5; unclear D gene. This CDR3 is built from 13 residues. Deletions cut 1 base from V and 0 bases from J, with 3 bases between. Germline CDR1 and CDR2: SGHDN and FVKESK. In DNA form, the CDR3 reads TGTGCCAGCAGCCAAGGATACCAAGAGACCCAGTACTTC. Protein: CASSQGYQETQYF.

V usage is TRBV27 and J usage is TRBJ1-5; D unclear. CDR1 and CDR2 from the germline V gene are MNHEY and SMNVEV (reference sequence). V lost 6 bases and J lost 4, with 19 bases in between. This CDR3 is built from 16 residues. CDR3 coding DNA: TGTGCCAGCAGGTCGGGCAGTAAAGGGATAAATCAGCCCCAGCATTTT. Its protein is CASRSGSKGINQPQHF.

As regards this clone: This sample includes further DNA sequences coding for the same CDR3. The chain is built from TRBV19 and TRBJ2-3, with 9 bases matching TRBD2. V shed 3 bases, J shed 3 bases, and the junction held 1 base outside the gene matches. The CDR3 extends over 14 amino acids. Germline CDR1 reads LNHDA; CDR2 reads SQIVND (reference sequence). CDR3 DNA sequence: TGTGCCAGTAGTATCGGACTAGCGACAGATACGCAGTATTTT. Translating it yields CASSIGLATDTQYF.

The chain uses TRBV5-8 and TRBJ2-1, with D tentatively TRBD2 (6 bases). The CDR3 is 18 amino acids. The germline V gene has CDR1 SGHTS and CDR2 YDEGEE. With 0 bases removed from V and 2 bases from J, the gap between germline ends came to 18 bases. The CDR3 sequence is CASSLARGSGVPYNEQFF. CDR3 bases: TGTGCCAGCAGCTTGGCACGGGGTTCGGGAGTACCCTACAATGAGCAGTTCTTC.

V usage is TRBV9 and J usage is TRBJ2-3; perhaps TRBD1 as D (5 bases). Germline CDR1 and CDR2: SGDLS and YYNGEE. Trimming stripped 1 base from V and 4 bases from J, with 13 bases between. The CDR3 is 15 residues long. The CDR3 region is CASSVFPGWADTQYF. DNA of the CDR3: TGTGCCAGCAGCGTATTTCCAGGGTGGGCAGATACGCAGTATTTT.